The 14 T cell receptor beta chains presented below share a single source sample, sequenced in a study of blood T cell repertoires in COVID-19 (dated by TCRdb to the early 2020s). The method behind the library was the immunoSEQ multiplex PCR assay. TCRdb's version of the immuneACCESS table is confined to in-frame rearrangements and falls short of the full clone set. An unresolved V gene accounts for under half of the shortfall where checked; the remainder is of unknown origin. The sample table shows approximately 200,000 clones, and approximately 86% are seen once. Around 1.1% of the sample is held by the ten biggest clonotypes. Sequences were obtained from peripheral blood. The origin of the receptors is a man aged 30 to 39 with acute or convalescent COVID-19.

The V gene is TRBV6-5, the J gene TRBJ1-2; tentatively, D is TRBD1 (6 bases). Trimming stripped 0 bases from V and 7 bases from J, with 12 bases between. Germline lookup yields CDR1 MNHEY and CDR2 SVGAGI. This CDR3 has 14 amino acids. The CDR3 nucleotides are TGTGCCAGCAGTTACTCAGGGGGTCTTTCTGGCTACACCTTC. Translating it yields CASSYSGGLSGYTF.

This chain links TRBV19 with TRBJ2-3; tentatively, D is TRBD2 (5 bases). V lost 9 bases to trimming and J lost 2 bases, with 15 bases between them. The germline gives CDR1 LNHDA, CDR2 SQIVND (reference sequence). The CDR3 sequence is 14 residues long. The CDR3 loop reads CARFLDYSTDTQYF. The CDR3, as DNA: TGTGCCAGGTTCCTTGACTACTCCACAGATACGCAGTATTTT.

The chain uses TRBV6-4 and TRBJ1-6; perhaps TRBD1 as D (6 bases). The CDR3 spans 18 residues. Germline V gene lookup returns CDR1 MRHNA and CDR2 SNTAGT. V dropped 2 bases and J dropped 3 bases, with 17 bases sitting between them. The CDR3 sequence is CASSDEGPGAHYNSPLHF. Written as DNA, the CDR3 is TGTGCCAGCAGTGACGAGGGTCCAGGGGCGCACTATAATTCACCCCTCCACTTT.

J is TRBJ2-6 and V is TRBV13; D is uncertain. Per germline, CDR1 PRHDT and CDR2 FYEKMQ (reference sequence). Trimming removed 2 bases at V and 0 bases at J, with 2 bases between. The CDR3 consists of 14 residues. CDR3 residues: CASSLLSGANVLTF. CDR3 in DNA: TGTGCCAGCAGCTTACTCTCTGGGGCCAACGTCCTGACTTTC.

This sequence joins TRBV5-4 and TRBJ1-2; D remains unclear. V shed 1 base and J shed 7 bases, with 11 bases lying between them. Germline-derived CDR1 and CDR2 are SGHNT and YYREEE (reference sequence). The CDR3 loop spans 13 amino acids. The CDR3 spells CASSLYLKLGYTF. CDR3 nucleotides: TGTGCCAGCAGCTTGTACCTTAAGCTTGGCTACACCTTC.

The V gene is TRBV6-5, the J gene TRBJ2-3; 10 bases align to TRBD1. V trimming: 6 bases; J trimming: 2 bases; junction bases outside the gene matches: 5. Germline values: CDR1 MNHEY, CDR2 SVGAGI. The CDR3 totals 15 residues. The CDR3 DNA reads TGTGCCAGCAGACTCGGACAGGGGGACACAGATACGCAGTATTTT. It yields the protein CASRLGQGDTDTQYF.

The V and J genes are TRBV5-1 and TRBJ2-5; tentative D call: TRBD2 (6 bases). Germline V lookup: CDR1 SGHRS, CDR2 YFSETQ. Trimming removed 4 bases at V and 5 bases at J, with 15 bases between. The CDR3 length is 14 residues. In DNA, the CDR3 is TGCGCCAGCAGCCGGGTCGGGCTAGCGGAGACCCAGTACTTC. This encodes CASSRVGLAETQYF.

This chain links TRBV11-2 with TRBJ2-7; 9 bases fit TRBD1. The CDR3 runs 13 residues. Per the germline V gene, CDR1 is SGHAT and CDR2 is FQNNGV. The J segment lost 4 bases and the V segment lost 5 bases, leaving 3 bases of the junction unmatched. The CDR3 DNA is TGTGCCAGCAGCCTGGACAGGGGATACGAGCAGTACTTC. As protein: CASSLDRGYEQYF.

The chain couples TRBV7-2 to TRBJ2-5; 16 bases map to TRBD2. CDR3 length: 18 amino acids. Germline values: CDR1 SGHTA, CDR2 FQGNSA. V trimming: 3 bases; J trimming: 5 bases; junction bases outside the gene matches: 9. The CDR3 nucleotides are TGTGCCAGCAGCTTTTCCGGGACTAGCGGGAGGGCCAGGGAGACCCAGTACTTC. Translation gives CASSFSGTSGRARETQYF.

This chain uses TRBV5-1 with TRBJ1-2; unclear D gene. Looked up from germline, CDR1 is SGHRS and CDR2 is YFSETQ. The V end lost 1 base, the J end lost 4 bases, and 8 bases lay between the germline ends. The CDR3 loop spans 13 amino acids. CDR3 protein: CASSLTDLYGYTF. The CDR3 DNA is TGCGCCAGCAGCTTGACAGACCTCTATGGCTACACCTTC.

The CDR3 sequence: CASSPIGSGMGETQYF. CDR3 in DNA: TGCGCCAGCAGCCCCATCGGGAGCGGGATGGGAGAGACCCAGTACTTC. The V gene is TRBV5-1, the J gene TRBJ2-5; 7 bases are shared with TRBD2. Looked up from germline, CDR1 is SGHRS and CDR2 is YFSETQ. V gave up 4 bases and J gave up 4 bases; unmatched junction bases: 13. The CDR3 has 16 amino acids.

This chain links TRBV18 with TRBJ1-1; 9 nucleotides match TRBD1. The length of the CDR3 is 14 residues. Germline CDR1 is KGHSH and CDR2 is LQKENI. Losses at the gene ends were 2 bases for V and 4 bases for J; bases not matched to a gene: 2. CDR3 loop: CASSPGTGITEAFF. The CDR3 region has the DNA TGTGCCAGCTCACCAGGGACAGGGATCACTGAAGCTTTCTTT.

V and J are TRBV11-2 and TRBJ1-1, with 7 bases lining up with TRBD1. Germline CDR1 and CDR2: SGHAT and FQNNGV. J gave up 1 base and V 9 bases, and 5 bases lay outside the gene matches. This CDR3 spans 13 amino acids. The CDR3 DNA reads TGTGCCAGTAGGGGGCAGGGGAACACTGAAGCTTTCTTT. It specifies CASRGQGNTEAFF. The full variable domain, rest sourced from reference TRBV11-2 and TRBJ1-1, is EAGVAQSPRYKIIEKRQSVAFWCNPISGHATLYWYQQILGQGPKLLIQFQNNGVVDDSQLPKDRFSAERLKGVDSTLKIQPAKLEDSAVYLCASRGQGNTEAFFGQGTRLTVV.

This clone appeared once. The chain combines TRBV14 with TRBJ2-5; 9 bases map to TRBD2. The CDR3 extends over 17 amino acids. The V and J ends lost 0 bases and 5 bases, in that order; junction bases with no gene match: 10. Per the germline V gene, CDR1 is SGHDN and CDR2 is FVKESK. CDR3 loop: CASSQDLKGLAAETQYF. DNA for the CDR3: TGTGCCAGCAGCCAAGATCTCAAGGGACTAGCAGCGGAGACCCAGTACTTC.